One and the same sample provided the 10 T cell receptor beta chains below, sequenced in a study of blood T cell repertoires in COVID-19. Method: immunoSEQ multiplex PCR; TCRdb's copy keeps in-frame clones and lacks some. The data contain approximately 53,000 clones, more than 70% of them seen just once; the ten biggest clones take up under 2.5%. The sample taken for sequencing was peripheral blood. These receptors were obtained from a human donor in a cohort sampled during active COVID-19.

This clone has just a few counts. This chain uses TRBV11-2 with TRBJ2-7; 10 positions agree with TRBD1. After removal of 6 bases from V and 3 bases from J, the junction contained 11 bases not matched to a gene. CDR1 SGHAT and CDR2 FQNNGV come from the germline V gene. The CDR3 consists of 16 residues. CDR3: CASSVAPGQGNYEQYF. CDR3 DNA sequence: TGTGCCAGCAGTGTGGCCCCGGGACAGGGGAACTACGAGCAGTACTTC.

The rearrangement uses TRBV5-5 and TRBJ1-5, with TRBD1 matching over 8 bases. The CDR3 length is 14 residues. With V trimmed by 3 bases and J by 7 bases, 6 bases remained unmatched. The V gene's germline CDR1 is SGHKS and CDR2 YYEKEE (reference sequence). The CDR3 loop is CASSWGTGDQPQHF. CDR3 in DNA: TGTGCCAGCAGCTGGGGGACAGGAGACCAGCCCCAGCATTTT.

V gene TRBV18 combines with J gene TRBJ2-7; D remains ambiguous. The CDR3 extends over 13 amino acids. Germline values: CDR1 KGHSH, CDR2 LQKENI. The V and J ends lost 4 bases and 5 bases respectively, with 12 bases between them. In nucleotides, the CDR3 is TGTGCCAGCTCACGGTTGTCAGGTCACGAGCAGTACTTC. This sequence encodes CASSRLSGHEQYF. Supplemented by reference TRBV18 and TRBJ2-7, the full variable domain reads NAGVMQNPRHLVRRRGQEARLRCSPMKGHSHVYWYRQLPEEGLKFMVYLQKENIIDESGMPKERFSAEFPKEGPSILRIQQVVRGDSAAYFCASSRLSGHEQYFGPGTRLTVT.

The rearrangement links TRBV10-3 to TRBJ1-1; 8 positions agree with TRBD1. The CDR3 runs 15 residues. The germline V gene encodes CDR1 ENHRY and CDR2 SYGVKD. Trimming removed 4 bases from V and 5 bases from J; junction bases left unmatched: 9. CDR3 sequence: CAISGQGRGSTEAFF. In DNA, the CDR3 is TGTGCCATCAGTGGACAGGGGCGCGGGAGTACTGAAGCTTTCTTT.

The rearrangement uses TRBV4-2 and TRBJ2-7; tentative D call: TRBD2 (7 bases). V shed 4 bases and J shed 2 bases, with 18 bases lying between them. The germline V gene has CDR1 LGHNA and CDR2 YNFKEQ. There are 16 residues in the CDR3. CDR3 amino acids: CASSPEPSGDTYEQYF. DNA of the CDR3: TGTGCCAGCAGCCCCGAGCCCAGCGGGGACACCTACGAGCAGTACTTC.

The chain employs TRBV4-3 and TRBJ2-5; 8 nucleotides align to TRBD1. V trimming: 0 bases; J trimming: 5 bases; junction bases outside the gene matches: 5. Germline-derived CDR1 and CDR2 are LGHNA and YSLEER. The length of the CDR3 is 15 residues. CDR3 in DNA: TGCGCCAGCAGCCAAGAGGACAGGGTGAGGGAGACCCAGTACTTC. Amino acid sequence: CASSQEDRVRETQYF.

This clone showed up just once. The chain combines TRBV12-3 or TRBV12-4 with TRBJ1-2; D is unresolved. The CDR3 loop spans 12 amino acids. Trimming removed 3 bases at V and 7 bases at J, with 9 bases between. In DNA form, the CDR3 reads TGTGCCAGCAGTTTTTCAGGTTTTGGCTACACCTTC. This codes for CASSFSGFGYTF.

The chain links TRBV4-1 to TRBJ1-1; 12 positions agree with TRBD1. There are 18 residues in the CDR3. Germline assignment: CDR1 MGHRA and CDR2 YSYEKL. Germline trimming cut 4 bases from V and 3 bases from J; bases unmatched to any gene: 12. Written as DNA, the CDR3 is TGCGCCAGCAGCCGTCCCCGGGACAGGGGGCTTCTGGACACTGAAGCTTTCTTT. It codes for CASSRPRDRGLLDTEAFF.

This clone was detected only once. The chain uses TRBV7-9 and TRBJ2-6, with D tentatively TRBD1 (6 bases). V lost 5 bases, J lost 2 bases, and 22 bases lay in between. The CDR3 extends over 19 amino acids. Looked up from germline, CDR1 is SEHNR and CDR2 is FQNEAQ (reference sequence). CDR3 nucleotides: TGTGCCAGCAGCCAAACTGGAACAGGGCGCGAGACTGGGGCCAACGTCCTGACTTTC. Residues: CASSQTGTGRETGANVLTF.

The gene calls are TRBV7-2 and TRBJ2-5; TRBD1 is a possible D gene (6 bases). CDR3 length: 14 amino acids. Germline-derived CDR1 and CDR2 are SGHTA and FQGNSA. V was pared by 5 bases and J by 4 bases, with 14 bases between. CDR3 residues: CASSPQGFGETQYF. The CDR3 DNA follows: TGTGCCAGCAGCCCACAGGGCTTTGGAGAGACCCAGTACTTC.